Listed here are 29 T cell receptor beta chains from one sample, sequenced in a study of regulatory T cells in long-lasting Graves disease. Arm-PCR of CDR3 regions and iRepertoire HTBI primers were used to build TCR beta libraries. A single record per CDR3 protein comes from TCRdb applying MiXCR to the multiplex PCR reads. The sample contains roughly 520,000 distinct CDR3 sequences, about 12% of which appear only once. The time point here: newly diagnosed GD, antithyroid drugs for less than 3 months. RNA extracted from PBMCs served as the sequencing template. The same specimen was also included in a second study, on T cells in Graves' hyperthyroidism and ophthalmopathy.

The material was peripheral blood mononuclear cells (PBMCs), obtained at new diagnosis, from a patient treated with antithyroid drugs. These receptors originate from a woman in her twenties or thirties with Graves disease.

This clonotype has just a few counts. The chain has TRBV9 and TRBJ2-7; D possibly corresponds to TRBD2 (6 bases). The V gene's germline CDR1 is SGDLS and CDR2 YYNGEE. This CDR3 comprises 15 residues. Trimming removed 1 base at V and 6 bases at J, with 17 bases between. The CDR3 is CASSVNPGVTLEQYF. DNA for the CDR3: TGTGCCAGCAGCGTAAATCCGGGGGTGACTCTCGAGCAGTACTTC.

The table lists this clonotype with a few counts. The chain employs TRBV27 and TRBJ2-6, with D unresolved. CDR3 length: 14 residues. Germline values: CDR1 MNHEY, CDR2 SMNVEV (reference sequence). V was trimmed by 6 bases and J by 1 base, leaving 7 bases between them. The CDR3 here is CASRTKSGANVLTF. CDR3 DNA: TGTGCCAGCAGAACCAAGTCTGGGGCCAACGTCCTGACTTTC.

V and J are TRBV28 and TRBJ2-1, with 8 bases that match TRBD1. V lost 0 bases, J lost 8 bases, and 12 bases stayed unmatched. The CDR3 consists of 17 residues. The V gene's germline CDR1 is MDHEN and CDR2 SYDVKM. CDR3 DNA: TGTGCCAGCAGTTTATGGACGACAGGGGCGGGATTCCATGAGCAGTTCTTC. This encodes CASSLWTTGAGFHEQFF.

This clonotype was counted at least ten times. The genes are TRBV6-1 and TRBJ1-1; D is possibly TRBD1 (5 bases). The CDR3 contains 16 residues. The V end lost 6 bases, the J end lost 3 bases, and 20 bases lay between the germline ends. The germline V gene has CDR1 MNHNS and CDR2 SASEGT. The CDR3 sequence: CASSRSSWGRDTEAFF. Written as DNA, the CDR3 is TGTGCCAGCAGCCGGTCGAGTTGGGGGAGGGACACTGAAGCTTTCTTT.

The chain has TRBV28 and TRBJ2-2; 12 nucleotides align to TRBD1. Trimming at V came to 4 bases and at J to 1 base, leaving 13 bases not matched to a gene. Germline values: CDR1 MDHEN, CDR2 SYDVKM. This CDR3 contains 20 residues. CDR3 coding DNA: TGTGCCAGCAGTTCATACCTCGGGGGACAGGGGGCTGGGAACACCGGGGAGCTGTTTTTT. This sequence encodes CASSSYLGGQGAGNTGELFF.

The table lists this clonotype with many counts. The gene calls are TRBV28 and TRBJ2-1; 7 bases fit TRBD2. Germline-derived CDR1 and CDR2 are MDHEN and SYDVKM. Trimming took 6 bases from V and 2 from J; bases not matched to a gene: 13. The CDR3 contains 17 residues. The CDR3 region has the DNA TGTGCCAGCAGCACCAAGCGGGGATATCCGACCTACAATGAGCAGTTCTTC. Its protein is CASSTKRGYPTYNEQFF.

The gene calls are TRBV12-3 or TRBV12-4 and TRBJ1-3; a weak D match, TRBD1 (5 bases). Trimming took off 1 base at V and 1 base at J, with 17 bases between the two ends. CDR3 length: 18 amino acids. The CDR3 spells CASSLVPTAVLSGNTIYF. DNA of the CDR3: TGTGCCAGCAGTTTAGTACCGACAGCCGTCCTTTCTGGAAACACCATATATTTT.

The rearrangement uses TRBV28 and TRBJ1-5, with 7 bases that match TRBD1. From germline, CDR1 is MDHEN and CDR2 SYDVKM. V lost 6 bases, J lost 5 bases, and 10 bases stayed unmatched. There are 15 residues in the CDR3. Here the CDR3 DNA reads TGTGCCAGCAGGCCGGAGCAGGGGGACCATCAGCCCCAGCATTTT. The encoded protein is CASRPEQGDHQPQHF.

V and J are TRBV9 and TRBJ2-1; 9 bases agree with TRBD2. Trimming took 3 bases from V and 8 from J; bases not matched to a gene: 12. This CDR3 is built from 16 residues. CDR1 is SGDLS, CDR2 YYNGEE, per germline. The CDR3 reads CASSARGLATPDEQFF. CDR3 coding DNA: TGTGCCAGCAGCGCCCGCGGACTAGCGACCCCGGATGAGCAGTTCTTC.

The chain has TRBV5-1 and TRBJ2-7; TRBD2 agrees at 14 bases. The CDR3 is 17 amino acids. Trimming at V came to 3 bases and at J to 1 base, leaving 6 bases not matched to a gene. CDR1 and CDR2 from the germline V gene are SGHRS and YFSETQ. The CDR3 bases are TGCGCCAGCAGCTGGGGGACTAGCGGGAGAGTATCCTACGAGCAGTACTTC. Protein: CASSWGTSGRVSYEQYF.

The V call is TRBV18, the J call TRBJ2-1, with TRBD2 matching over 7 bases. Looked up from germline, CDR1 is KGHSH and CDR2 is LQKENI. The ends lost 4 bases at V and 0 bases at J; junction bases unmatched: 9. The CDR3 length is 17 residues. The CDR3 DNA reads TGTGCCAGCTCACAGTCAGGGACTACGATCTCCTACAATGAGCAGTTCTTC. Translating gives CASSQSGTTISYNEQFF.

This clonotype was counted many times. The rearrangement links TRBV6-1 to TRBJ2-3, with unresolved D. The CDR3 totals 12 residues. CDR1 and CDR2 (germline): MNHNS, SASEGT. The V end lost 2 bases, the J end lost 14 bases, and 14 bases lay between the germline ends. The chain's CDR3 is CASSETALGAYF. The DNA of the CDR3 is TGTGCCAGCAGTGAAACGGCCCTCGGCGCGTATTTT.

This chain uses TRBV5-1 with TRBJ2-1, with D tentatively TRBD1 (6 bases). The CDR3 spans 13 residues. Germline V CDR1 and CDR2: SGHRS, YFSETQ. V lost 0 bases and J 6 bases, leaving 7 bases between the germline ends. CDR3 DNA sequence: TGCGCCAGCAGCTTGGAGGGGGTCAATGAGCAGTTCTTC. Translating it yields CASSLEGVNEQFF.

The table lists this clonotype with many counts. Compared with germline, one end of the junction differs, possibly owing to a read error. The chain joins TRBV20-1 to TRBJ2-1; D is perhaps TRBD2 (5 bases). CDR3 length equals 15 residues. CDR1 is DFQATT, CDR2 SNEGSKA, per germline (reference sequence). CDR3 DNA: TGCAGTGCTAGGGGGAGACTGCTCTCCCACAATGAGCAGTTCTTC. Translating gives CSARGRLLSHNEQFF.

This clonotype came up many times. CDR3 sequence reads: CASSRGQGGTEAFF. In DNA, the CDR3 is TGTGCCAGCAGCAGAGGACAGGGGGGGACTGAAGCTTTCTTT. The chain employs TRBV7-9 and TRBJ1-1, with TRBD1 matching 10 bases. Germline V gene sequence: CDR1 SEHNR, CDR2 FQNEAQ (reference sequence). V gave up 5 bases and J gave up 5 bases; unmatched junction bases: 5. The CDR3 contains 14 residues.

Many counts were recorded for this clonotype. The rearrangement uses TRBV6-2 or TRBV6-3 and TRBJ1-2; D is unclear. The CDR3 is 13 residues long. Germline lookup yields CDR1 MNHEY and CDR2 SVGEGT. The V and J ends lost 5 bases and 4 bases respectively, with 11 bases between them. The DNA for the CDR3 is TGTGCCAGCAGTCCCAGGTCCATCTATGGCTACACCTTC. Translated: CASSPRSIYGYTF.

The chain employs TRBV28 and TRBJ1-2; maybe TRBD1 (6 bases). The CDR3 covers 13 residues. CDR1 is MDHEN, CDR2 SYDVKM, per germline. Trimming took off 2 bases at V and 8 bases at J, with 12 bases between the two ends. CDR3 in amino acids: CASSLLGAWGYTF. CDR3 DNA sequence: TGTGCCAGCAGTTTACTGGGGGCGTGGGGCTACACCTTC.

The chain combines TRBV5-6 with TRBJ2-5; possibly TRBD2 for D (5 bases). This CDR3 is 15 amino acids long. Per germline, CDR1 SGHDT and CDR2 YYEEEE. Trimming removed 2 bases at V and 5 bases at J, with 16 bases between. CDR3 bases: TGTGCCAGCAGCTTTCTAGCTGGCTTTGGGGAGACCCAGTACTTC. The encoded protein is CASSFLAGFGETQYF.

Of note for this clonotype: This likely came from a read error, as a far larger clone is one base away. The genes are TRBV7-9 and TRBJ2-7; D possibly corresponds to TRBD2 (5 bases). The CDR3 has 13 amino acids. The germline CDR1 and CDR2 sequences are SEHNR and FQNEAQ (reference sequence). This chain's CDR3 is CPSSLVDSAEQYF. DNA for the CDR3: TGTCCCAGCAGCTTAGTAGATAGCGCCGAGCAGTACTTC.

This clonotype was counted at least ten times. J is TRBJ2-5 and V is TRBV27; 9 bases fit TRBD1. The CDR3 totals 17 residues. Germline CDR1 reads MNHEY; CDR2 reads SMNVEV (reference sequence). V was clipped by 6 bases and J by 1 base; unmatched bases: 12. This CDR3 reads CASSPGTGQGFQETQYF. The CDR3 DNA is TGTGCCAGCAGCCCTGGTACGGGACAGGGTTTCCAAGAGACCCAGTACTTC.

This clonotype was observed a handful of times. As DNA, the CDR3 is TGTGCCAGCAGTGAAGCGTTACGGTCACCCCTCCACTTT. This sequence encodes CASSEALRSPLHF. The chain recombines TRBV6-1 with TRBJ1-6; D call uncertain. The V and J ends lost 0 bases and 10 bases respectively, with 7 bases between them. The germline gives CDR1 MNHNS, CDR2 SASEGT. The CDR3 totals 13 residues.

The chain combines TRBV6-2 or TRBV6-3 with TRBJ2-7; D gene uncertain. With 6 bases removed from V and 5 bases from J, the gap between germline ends came to 8 bases. This CDR3 contains 11 residues. Germline CDR1 MNHEY, CDR2 SVGEGT. CDR3 protein: CASSQMNEQYF. CDR3 nucleotides: TGTGCCAGCAGCCAGATGAACGAGCAGTACTTC.

The chain couples TRBV7-3 to TRBJ2-3; D is ambiguous. The DNA end lines up better with TRBJ1-5; the J call may be wrong. The CDR3 runs 13 residues. Germline lookup yields CDR1 SGHTA and CDR2 FQGTGA. The DNA of the CDR3 is TGTGCCAGCAGCTTACTAGCCACAGATACGCAGCATTTT. This translates into CASSLLATDTQHF.

CDR3 sequence reads: CASSKGPPLEAFF. The CDR3 DNA reads as TGTGCCAGCAGCAAAGGACCACCTCTTGAAGCTTTCTTT. The chain has TRBV5-6 and TRBJ1-1; the D is unclear. The CDR3 contains 13 residues. Trimming cost V 4 bases and J 7 bases, with 14 bases left between them. Germline CDR1 SGHDT, CDR2 YYEEEE.

In its sample, this clonotype was seen many times. This CDR3 is CATSRDRYSGSVNQPQHF. In DNA, the CDR3 is TGTGCCACCAGCAGAGATCGGTACTCGGGCAGTGTTAATCAGCCCCAGCATTTT. This chain uses TRBV15 with TRBJ1-5; D is unresolved. In germline, CDR1 is LNHNV, CDR2 YYDKDF (reference sequence). The CDR3 is 18 amino acids. V was shortened by 0 bases and J by 4 bases, with 19 bases between the two germline ends.

This clonotype was observed many times. The genes are TRBV7-2 and TRBJ1-2; perhaps TRBD1 as D (5 bases). The CDR3 is made up of 16 amino acids. The germline V gene has CDR1 SGHTA and CDR2 FQGNSA. With 5 bases removed from V and 0 bases from J, the gap between germline ends came to 16 bases. CDR3 protein: CASSPIATAPNYGYTF. The DNA of the CDR3 is TGTGCCAGCAGCCCAATCGCGACAGCGCCTAACTATGGCTACACCTTC.

The table lists this clonotype with a few counts. The chain recombines TRBV6-1 with TRBJ1-6, with D possibly matching TRBD1 (5 bases). This CDR3 is built from 15 residues. Trimming left V 5 bases short and J 4 bases short, with 12 bases between. Germline V gene lookup returns CDR1 MNHNS and CDR2 SASEGT. The DNA of the CDR3 is TGTGCCAGCAGTCATCCGGGGGAGTATAATTCACCCCTCCACTTT. Encoded protein: CASSHPGEYNSPLHF.

This clonotype was seen a few times. The chain joins TRBV3-1 to TRBJ2-7; 13 nucleotides line up with TRBD2. The CDR3 loop spans 18 amino acids. The trim removed 0 bases at V and 0 bases at J, leaving 5 bases unmatched. The germline V gene encodes CDR1 LGHDT and CDR2 YNNKEL (reference sequence). CDR3 residues: CASSQDIRTSGSSYEQYF. CDR3 DNA sequence: TGTGCCAGCAGCCAAGATATCAGGACTAGCGGGAGCTCCTACGAGCAGTACTTC.

This clonotype was counted many times. The CDR3 reads CASSLDRLISGNTIYF. DNA for the CDR3: TGTGCCAGCAGCTTAGACAGGCTAATCTCTGGAAACACCATATATTTT. V gene TRBV11-2 combines with J gene TRBJ1-3; no clear D. Trimming cost V 0 bases and J 0 bases, with 9 bases left between them. Germline loops: CDR1 SGHAT, CDR2 FQNNGV. CDR3 length: 16 residues.